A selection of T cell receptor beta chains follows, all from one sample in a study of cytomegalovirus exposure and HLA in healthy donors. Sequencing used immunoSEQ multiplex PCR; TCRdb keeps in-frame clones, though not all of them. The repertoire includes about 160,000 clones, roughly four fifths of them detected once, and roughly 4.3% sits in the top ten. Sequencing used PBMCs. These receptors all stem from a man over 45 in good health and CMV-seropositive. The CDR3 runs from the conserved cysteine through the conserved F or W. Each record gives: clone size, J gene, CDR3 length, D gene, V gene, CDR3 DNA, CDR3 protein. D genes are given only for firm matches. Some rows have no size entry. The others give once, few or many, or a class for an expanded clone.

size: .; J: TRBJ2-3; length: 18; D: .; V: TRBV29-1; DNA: TGCAGCGTTGAAGGCCGGTTGGAGACCGGGACTAGCACAGATACGCAGTATTTT; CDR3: CSVEGRLETGTSTDTQYF
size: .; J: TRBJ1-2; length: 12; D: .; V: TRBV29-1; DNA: TGCAGCGTTCAACAGGGTGTCGGTGGCTACACCTTC; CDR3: CSVQQGVGGYTF
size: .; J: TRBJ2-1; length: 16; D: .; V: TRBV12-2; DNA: TGTGCAAGTCGCTTAAGGGGCGGGGGGGACTACAATGAGCAGTTCTTC; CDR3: CASRLRGGGDYNEQFF
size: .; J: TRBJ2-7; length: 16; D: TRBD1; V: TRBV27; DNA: TGTGCCAGCAGTTCGTACTCCGGGACAGACCCCTACGAGCAGTACTTC; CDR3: CASSSYSGTDPYEQYF
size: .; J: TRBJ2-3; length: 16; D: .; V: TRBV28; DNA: TGTGCCAGCAGCCGCGGACTAACAAGCCCCACAGATACGCAGTATTTT; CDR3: CASSRGLTSPTDTQYF
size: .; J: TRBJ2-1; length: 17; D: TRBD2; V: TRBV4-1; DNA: TGCGCCAGCAGCCATCCAAAAGCGGGGGGGACAACCGATGAGCAGTTCTTC; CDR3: CASSHPKAGGTTDEQFF
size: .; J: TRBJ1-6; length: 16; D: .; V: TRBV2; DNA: TGTGCCAGCAGGGCAGGGTTTACGGACTATAATTCACCCCCCCACTTT; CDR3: CASRAGFTDYNSPPHF
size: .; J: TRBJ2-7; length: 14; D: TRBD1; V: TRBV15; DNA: TGTGCCACCAGCAGGGACAGGGGTTTTTACGAGCAGTACTTC; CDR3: CATSRDRGFYEQYF
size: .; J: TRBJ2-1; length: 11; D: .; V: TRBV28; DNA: TGTGCCAGCAGTTGGGAGGATGAGCAGTTCTTC; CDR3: CASSWEDEQFF
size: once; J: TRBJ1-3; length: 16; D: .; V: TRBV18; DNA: TGTGCCAGCTCACCGAGGACTGATTTTGTTGGAAACACCATATATTTT; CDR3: CASSPRTDFVGNTIYF
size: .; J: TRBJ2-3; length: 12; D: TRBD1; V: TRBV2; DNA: TGTGCCAGCAGTGATCTGGGACAGGGCGAGTATTTT; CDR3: CASSDLGQGEYF
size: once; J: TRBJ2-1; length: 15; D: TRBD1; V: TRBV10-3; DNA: TGTGCCATCACCCCGGGGACAGGGGGGGGCAATGAGCAGTTCTTC; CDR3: CAITPGTGGGNEQFF
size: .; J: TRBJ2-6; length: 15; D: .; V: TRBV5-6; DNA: TGTGCCAGCAGCTTCGGAGGGTTCGGGGCCAACGTCCTGACTTTC; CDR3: CASSFGGFGANVLTF
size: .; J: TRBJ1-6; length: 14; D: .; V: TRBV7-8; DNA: TGTGCCAGCAGCTTACGGGACATGGATTCACCCCTCCACTTT; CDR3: CASSLRDMDSPLHF
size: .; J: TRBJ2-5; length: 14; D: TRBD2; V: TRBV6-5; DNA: TGTGCCAGCAGTTACTTCGGGACTACGGAGACCCAGTACTTC; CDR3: CASSYFGTTETQYF
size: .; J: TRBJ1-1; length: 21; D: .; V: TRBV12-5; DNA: TGTGCTAGTGGTCCCCACACCCCCCATATGACAGCCTTGTCTTTCGACACTGAAGCTTTCTTT; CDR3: CASGPHTPHMTALSFDTEAFF
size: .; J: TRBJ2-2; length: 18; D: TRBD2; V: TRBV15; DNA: TGTGCCACCAGCAGACGTTATGGGACTACGGGCAAACCCGGGGAGCTGTTTTTT; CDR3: CATSRRYGTTGKPGELFF
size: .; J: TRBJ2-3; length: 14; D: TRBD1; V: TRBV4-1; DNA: TGCGCCAGCAGCCAGGGACAGTTCACAGATACGCAGTATTTT; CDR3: CASSQGQFTDTQYF
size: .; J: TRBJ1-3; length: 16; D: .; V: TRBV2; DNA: TGTGCCAGCAGTCACAGGGTAGGAGACTCTGGAAACACCATATATTTT; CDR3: CASSHRVGDSGNTIYF
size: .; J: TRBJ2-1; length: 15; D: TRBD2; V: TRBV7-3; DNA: TGTGCCAGCAGCCCTATGGGGGGGATTAACAATGAGCAGTTCTTC; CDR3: CASSPMGGINNEQFF
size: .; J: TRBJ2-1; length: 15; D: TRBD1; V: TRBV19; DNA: TGTGCCAGTAGCCCCCTTTACAGGGGGTTGAATGAGCAGTTCTTC; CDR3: CASSPLYRGLNEQFF
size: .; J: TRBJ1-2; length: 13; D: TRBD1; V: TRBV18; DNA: TGTGCCAGCTCACCAGGGACAGACTATGGCTACACCTTC; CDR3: CASSPGTDYGYTF
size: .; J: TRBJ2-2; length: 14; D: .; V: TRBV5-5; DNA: TGTGCCAGCAGCTTGGACATAAAACCCGGGGAGCTGTTTTTT; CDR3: CASSLDIKPGELFF
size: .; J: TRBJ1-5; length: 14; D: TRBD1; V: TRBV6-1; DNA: TGTGCCAGCAGCGGACAGGATAGCAATCAGCCCCAGCATTTT; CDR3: CASSGQDSNQPQHF
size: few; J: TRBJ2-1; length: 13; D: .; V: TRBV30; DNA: TGTGCCTGGAGAACGAGCTCCTACAATGAGCAGTTCTTC; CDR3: CAWRTSSYNEQFF
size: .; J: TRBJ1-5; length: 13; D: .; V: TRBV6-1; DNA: TGTGCCAGCAGTCCAGGGGCCTATCAGCCCCAGCATTTT; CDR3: CASSPGAYQPQHF